Below are 32 T cell receptor beta chains sequenced from a single sample in a study of blood T cell repertoires in COVID-19. TCRdb keeps only in-frame clones here, not all; method: immunoSEQ multiplex PCR. The data show about 150,000 clones, with 75% to 85% seen just once and 5.5% to 8% held by the top ten. Input material: peripheral blood. The receptors were sampled from a woman aged 45 to 65 in a cohort sampled during active or convalescent COVID-19.

The chain recombines TRBV10-2 with TRBJ1-1; 8 positions agree with TRBD1. With V trimmed by 6 bases and J by 5 bases, 5 bases remained unmatched. The CDR3 spans 13 residues. From germline, CDR1 is WSHSY and CDR2 SAAADI. CDR3 sequence: CASRTGARTEAFF. As DNA, the CDR3 is TGCGCCAGCAGGACAGGGGCTCGTACTGAAGCTTTCTTT.

The rearrangement links TRBV4-2 to TRBJ2-4, with 7 positions matching TRBD2. Germline-derived CDR1 and CDR2 are LGHNA and YNFKEQ. The CDR3 sequence is 16 residues long. The V gene end was trimmed by 1 base and the J gene end by 2 bases; junction bases not matched to a gene: 5. CDR3 coding DNA: TGTGCCAGCAGCCAAGTTGCGGGGGTGACCAAAAACATTCAGTACTTC. Translation: CASSQVAGVTKNIQYF.

The genes are TRBV20-1 and TRBJ2-3; 9 bases match TRBD2. The germline CDR1 and CDR2 sequences are DFQATT and SNEGSKA (reference sequence). This CDR3 is built from 15 residues. The V segment lost 3 bases and the J segment 2 bases; nucleotides outside the gene matches: 6. For the CDR3, the DNA is TGCAGTGCTAGTATAGCGGGGGACTACACAGATACGCAGTATTTT. Amino acids: CSASIAGDYTDTQYF.

The table lists this clone with a count of one. The chain couples TRBV18 to TRBJ2-3, with TRBD2 identical over 9 bases. J was trimmed by 5 bases and V by 3 bases; bases with no gene match: 9. There are 16 residues in the CDR3. The germline gives CDR1 KGHSH, CDR2 LQKENI. The DNA of the CDR3 is TGTGCCAGCTCACCTCGAAGCGGGGGGCCCGGAGATACGCAGTATTTT. Translation: CASSPRSGGPGDTQYF.

The rearrangement joins TRBV4-1 to TRBJ1-1, with D perhaps matching TRBD1 (5 bases). This CDR3 has 16 amino acids. Germline assignment: CDR1 MGHRA and CDR2 YSYEKL. V lost 4 bases to trimming and J lost 4 bases, with 19 bases between them. The CDR3 nucleotides read TGCGCCAGCAGCCCGTCCCCCCAGGGCTTGGGCACTGAAGCTTTCTTT. Translated: CASSPSPQGLGTEAFF.

This sequence joins TRBV12-5 and TRBJ2-6, with a possible D match to TRBD1 (6 bases). Germline lookup yields CDR1 LGHNT and CDR2 FRNRAP. Deletions cut 2 bases from V and 0 bases from J, with 8 bases between. This CDR3 has 16 amino acids. Here the CDR3 DNA reads TGTGCTAGTGGTTTGCGGGGACACTCTGGGGCCAACGTCCTGACTTTC. Its protein is CASGLRGHSGANVLTF.

This clone was recorded once. The chain is built from TRBV30 and TRBJ2-2; no clear D. The V gene's germline CDR1 is GTSNPN and CDR2 SVGIG (reference sequence). The length of the CDR3 is 15 residues. V was cut by 0 bases and J by 1 base, with 9 bases left in between. The CDR3 reads CAWSVGAKNTGELFF. The CDR3 DNA reads TGTGCCTGGAGTGTAGGAGCAAAGAACACCGGGGAGCTGTTTTTT.

This clone was detected a few times. The chain combines TRBV6-6 with TRBJ1-6; no clear D gene. CDR3 size: 12 residues. Trimming pared 6 bases from V and 9 bases from J, leaving 9 bases between. From germline, CDR1 is MNHNY and CDR2 SVGAGI (reference sequence). The CDR3 reads CASSSGGSPLHF. The CDR3, as DNA: TGTGCCAGCAGCTCCGGAGGTTCACCCCTCCACTTT.

This clone was seen a few times. The V and J genes are TRBV10-1 and TRBJ1-4, with 7 bases identical to TRBD1. The germline V gene encodes CDR1 WNHNN and CDR2 SYGVQD (reference sequence). Trimming removed 3 bases from V and 0 bases from J; junction bases left unmatched: 7. The CDR3 is 17 amino acids. The CDR3 sequence: CASSETGTEATNEKLFF. CDR3 bases: TGCGCCAGCAGTGAAACCGGGACAGAGGCAACTAATGAAAAACTGTTTTTT.

The table lists this clone with a few counts. The chain uses TRBV4-3 and TRBJ1-2; D is unclear. V lost 1 base, J lost 7 bases, and 13 bases lay in between. The CDR3 runs 14 residues. Germline V gene data show CDR1 as LGHNA and CDR2 as YSLEER. DNA for the CDR3: TGCGCCAGCAGCCAAGTAACGGGGTCTCGTGGCTACACCTTC. It yields the protein CASSQVTGSRGYTF.

The chain is built from TRBV19 and TRBJ2-4; maybe TRBD1 (5 bases). V dropped 10 bases and J dropped 8 bases, with 18 bases sitting between them. The CDR3 totals 13 residues. Germline V lookup: CDR1 LNHDA, CDR2 SQIVND (reference sequence). In DNA, the CDR3 is TGTGCCACTGGGGCGCTGGAAGGGGACATTCAGTACTTC. Its translation is CATGALEGDIQYF.

The chain carries TRBV6-4 and TRBJ2-3; D might be TRBD1 (6 bases). V gave up 6 bases and J gave up 1 base, with 17 bases separating them. This CDR3 is 16 amino acids long. Germline V gene sequence: CDR1 MRHNA, CDR2 SNTAGT. The CDR3 nucleotides read TGTGCCAGCAGCGAGCAGGGGATACTCGGCACAGATACGCAGTATTTT. Protein product: CASSEQGILGTDTQYF.

This clone was found a few times. The chain uses TRBV6-5 and TRBJ2-1; tentatively, D is TRBD2 (5 bases). CDR3 size: 13 residues. Trimming took 5 bases from V and 0 from J, leaving 5 bases between them. In germline, CDR1 is MNHEY, CDR2 SVGAGI. The CDR3 bases are TGTGCCAGCAGTCGGGACTCCTACAATGAGCAGTTCTTC. This codes for CASSRDSYNEQFF.

The rearrangement joins TRBV4-1 to TRBJ2-3, with 9 bases lining up with TRBD1. After removal of 1 base from V and 2 bases from J, the junction contained 4 bases not matched to a gene. The germline V gene has CDR1 MGHRA and CDR2 YSYEKL. CDR3 length: 16 residues. The CDR3 DNA follows: TGCGCCAGCAGCCAAGGGGACAGGGATTACACAGATACGCAGTATTTT. Its protein product is CASSQGDRDYTDTQYF.

This sequence joins TRBV27 and TRBJ1-6; D is uncertain. Per germline, CDR1 MNHEY and CDR2 SMNVEV (reference sequence). The ends were cut back, 5 bases at V and 7 bases at J, with 18 bases in the middle. The CDR3 covers 16 residues. CDR3 sequence: CASSPLLEGSNSPLHF. Here the CDR3 DNA reads TGTGCCAGCAGTCCCCTACTGGAAGGGAGCAATTCACCCCTCCACTTT.

Here the CDR3 DNA reads TGTGCCATCAGTGAGTCAGGGCTGTTTCGGGGATCTAATTCACCCCTCCACTTT. Residues: CAISESGLFRGSNSPLHF. The V call is TRBV10-3, the J call TRBJ1-6; no clear D gene. The CDR3 length is 18 residues. V dropped 0 bases and J dropped 6 bases, with 18 bases sitting between them. Looked up from germline, CDR1 is ENHRY and CDR2 is SYGVKD.

The genes are TRBV7-8 and TRBJ1-4, with D perhaps matching TRBD1 (5 bases). V dropped 5 bases and J dropped 1 base, with 11 bases sitting between them. Germline V gene data show CDR1 as SGHVS and CDR2 as FQNEAQ. The CDR3 length is 15 residues. The CDR3 region has the DNA TGTGCCAGCAGCCCCTACAGGCAAACTAATGAAAAACTGTTTTTT. It codes for CASSPYRQTNEKLFF.

The V gene is TRBV5-1, the J gene TRBJ1-2, with D maybe TRBD1 (6 bases). This CDR3 spans 13 amino acids. The V end was cut by 4 bases, the J end by 4 bases, with 11 bases between. Germline CDR1 and CDR2: SGHRS and YFSETQ. CDR3 sequence (DNA): TGCGCCAGCAGCCCCGGACAGTCCTATGGCTACACCTTC. It translates to CASSPGQSYGYTF.

The J gene is TRBJ2-2, the V gene TRBV6-5, with 7 positions matching TRBD2. Germline V gives CDR1 MNHEY, CDR2 SVGAGI. V lost 2 bases and J lost 0; bases outside the gene matches: 0. CDR3 size: 15 residues. In DNA form, the CDR3 reads TGTGCCAGCAGTTACGCGGGGGCGAACACCGGGGAGCTGTTTTTT. This sequence encodes CASSYAGANTGELFF.

CDR3 amino acids: CASSEVGTDTQYF. The DNA of the CDR3 is TGTGCCAGCAGTGAGGTCGGGACAGATACGCAGTATTTT. The V and J genes are TRBV2 and TRBJ2-3, with no clear D. CDR3 length equals 13 residues. The germline CDR1 and CDR2 sequences are SNHLY and FYNNEI. Trimming shortened V by 3 bases and J by 3 bases, and 7 bases separated the two germline ends.

The chain couples TRBV5-1 to TRBJ1-1; 9 bases line up with TRBD1. Germline CDR1 reads SGHRS; CDR2 reads YFSETQ. V lost 4 bases to trimming and J lost 5 bases; unmatched junction nucleotides: 12. The CDR3 totals 16 residues. CDR3: CASSPAGTGLGTEAFF. CDR3 in DNA: TGCGCCAGCAGCCCTGCCGGGACAGGGTTAGGGACTGAAGCTTTCTTT.

This rearrangement joins TRBV7-6 to TRBJ1-3, with D unresolved. The CDR3 has 13 amino acids. With 4 bases removed from V and 4 bases from J, the gap between germline ends came to 8 bases. Germline CDR1 is SGHVS and CDR2 is FNYEAQ. CDR3 bases: TGTGCCAGCAGCTCTAGTCCGGGAAACACCATATATTTT. This gives the protein CASSSSPGNTIYF.

The CDR3 bases are TGTGCCAGCAGTCAAAAGTACGGACTAGCTACTCAATTTCAAGAGACCCAGTACTTC. Its protein product is CASSQKYGLATQFQETQYF. The V gene is TRBV3-1 (or the pseudogene TRBV3-2), the J gene TRBJ2-5; 8 bases match TRBD2. The CDR3 is 19 residues long. V shed 6 bases, J shed 2 bases, and the junction held 20 bases outside the gene matches. In germline, CDR1 is LGHDT, CDR2 YNNKEL (reference sequence).

This sequence joins TRBV28 and TRBJ2-1; 11 bases agree with TRBD2. The junction had 6 bases not matched to a gene; V was cut back by 1 base and J by 10 bases. The CDR3 contains 15 residues. Germline CDR1 MDHEN, CDR2 SYDVKM. The DNA of the CDR3 is TGTGCCAGCAGTTTATATAGCGGGGGGGCCGTAGAGCAGTTCTTC. It yields the protein CASSLYSGGAVEQFF.

The V call is TRBV18, the J call TRBJ2-7; 8 bases are a match to TRBD2. Germline V gene data show CDR1 as KGHSH and CDR2 as LQKENI. The CDR3 is 14 residues long. With V trimmed by 3 bases and J by 5 bases, 6 bases remained unmatched. The CDR3 coding sequence is TGTGCCAGCTCACCGCTTAGCGGGGCGGACGAGCAGTACTTC. As protein: CASSPLSGADEQYF.

The chain is built from TRBV10-3 and TRBJ2-3, with 8 positions matching TRBD2. The CDR3 contains 15 residues. Germline-derived CDR1 and CDR2 are ENHRY and SYGVKD. Germline trimming cut 6 bases from V and 2 bases from J; bases unmatched to any gene: 7. This chain's CDR3 is CAIRAGLEVTDTQYF. CDR3 in DNA: TGTGCCATCAGGGCGGGACTAGAAGTCACAGATACGCAGTATTTT.

V usage is TRBV2 and J usage is TRBJ1-5; the D gene is possibly TRBD1 (5 bases). Germline V gene data show CDR1 as SNHLY and CDR2 as FYNNEI. The V and J ends lost 4 bases and 4 bases respectively, with 11 bases between them. This CDR3 is 14 amino acids long. The CDR3 sequence is CASSGGQGNQPQHF. In nucleotides, the CDR3 is TGTGCCAGCAGTGGCGGCCAGGGTAATCAGCCCCAGCATTTT.

The V call is TRBV7-9, the J call TRBJ1-1; a possible D gene is TRBD1 (5 bases). CDR1 and CDR2 from the germline V gene are SEHNR and FQNEAQ (reference sequence). CDR3 length: 14 residues. V lost 4 bases and J 5 bases, leaving 14 bases between the germline ends. The CDR3 spells CASSSPQGTTEAFF. The CDR3 DNA is TGTGCCAGCAGCTCCCCTCAGGGTACAACTGAAGCTTTCTTT.

This sequence joins TRBV7-9 and TRBJ1-1; TRBD1 matches at 7 bases. Germline values: CDR1 SEHNR, CDR2 FQNEAQ (reference sequence). Unmatched junction bases numbered 7, after V lost 0 bases and J lost 3 bases. CDR3 size: 16 residues. This chain's CDR3 is CASSLAITGVDTEAFF. The CDR3 region has the DNA TGTGCCAGCAGCTTAGCGATTACAGGGGTCGACACTGAAGCTTTCTTT.

J is TRBJ2-5 and V is TRBV2; 8 bases are shared with TRBD2. The germline V gene encodes CDR1 SNHLY and CDR2 FYNNEI. Losses at the gene ends were 2 bases for V and 5 bases for J; bases not matched to a gene: 7. This CDR3 has 15 residues. CDR3 nucleotide sequence: TGTGCCAGCAGTGAACGGCGGGGGGTGGTCGAGACCCAGTACTTC. It yields the protein CASSERRGVVETQYF.

This clone was counted between two and nine times. The chain joins TRBV5-4 to TRBJ1-6; maybe TRBD1 (5 bases). The CDR3 has 14 residues. Germline CDR1 reads SGHNT; CDR2 reads YYREEE (reference sequence). V was shortened by 1 base and J by 7 bases, with 9 bases between the two germline ends. CDR3 amino acids: CASSLLAGNSPLHF. The CDR3 DNA follows: TGTGCCAGCAGCTTGCTGGCAGGGAATTCACCCCTCCACTTT.

This clone was seen once. The chain employs TRBV19 and TRBJ1-3; no clear D gene. Germline V lookup: CDR1 LNHDA, CDR2 SQIVND (reference sequence). The CDR3 consists of 13 residues. V lost 3 bases and J 4 bases, leaving 7 bases between the germline ends. CDR3 loop: CASSIGRGNTIYF. The CDR3 DNA is TGTGCCAGTAGTATTGGGAGAGGAAACACCATATATTTT.